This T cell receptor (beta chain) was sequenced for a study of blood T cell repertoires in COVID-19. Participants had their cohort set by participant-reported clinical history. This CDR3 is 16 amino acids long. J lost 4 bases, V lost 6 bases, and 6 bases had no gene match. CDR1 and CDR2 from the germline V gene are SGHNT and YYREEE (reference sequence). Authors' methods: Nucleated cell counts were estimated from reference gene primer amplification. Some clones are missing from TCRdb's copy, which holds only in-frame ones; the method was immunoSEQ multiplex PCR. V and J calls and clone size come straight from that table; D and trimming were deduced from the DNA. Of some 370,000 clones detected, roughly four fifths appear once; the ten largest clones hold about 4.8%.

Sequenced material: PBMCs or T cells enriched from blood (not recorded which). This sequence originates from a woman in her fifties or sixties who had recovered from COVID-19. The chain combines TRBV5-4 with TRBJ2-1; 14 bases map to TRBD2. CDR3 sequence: CASTIRLAGGYNEQFF. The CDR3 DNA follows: TGTGCCAGCACCATTCGACTAGCGGGAGGGTACAATGAGCAGTTCTTC. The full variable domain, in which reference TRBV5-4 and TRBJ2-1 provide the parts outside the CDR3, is ETGVTQSPTHLIKTRGQQVTLRCSSQSGHNTVSWYQQALGQGPQFIFQYYREEENGRGNFPPRFSGLQFPNYSSELNVNALELDDSALYLCASTIRLAGGYNEQFFGPGTRLTVL.